These 16 T cell receptor beta chains were all obtained from the same sample, sequenced in a study of blood T cell repertoires in COVID-19. Repertoires were generated with immunoSEQ multiplex PCR, while TCRdb's copy carries only in-frame clones and drops some. The sample has about 140,000 clones, 75% to 85% seen once. Sample: peripheral blood. The source is a man between 45 and 60 years old with acute or convalescent COVID-19.

This rearrangement joins TRBV21-1 to TRBJ2-5; TRBD1 is taken as the D call from the table, unchecked against the DNA. TRBV21-1 is marked as a pseudogene. The CDR3 covers 17 residues. CDR3 loop: CASSKGPQGEDGETQYF. CDR3 nucleotides: TGTGCCAGCAGCAAAGGCCCCCAGGGGGAGGATGGAGAGACCCAGTACTTC.

The gene calls are TRBV6-5 and TRBJ1-2; possible D gene TRBD1, 6 bases. CDR1 and CDR2 from the germline V gene are MNHEY and SVGAGI. The CDR3 length is 13 residues. The V end lost 2 bases, the J end lost 4 bases, and 8 bases lay between the germline ends. CDR3 loop: CASSYGGFYGYTF. DNA of the CDR3: TGTGCCAGCAGTTACGGGGGCTTCTATGGCTACACCTTC.

V usage is TRBV5-4 and J usage is TRBJ1-2, with 9 positions matching TRBD1. Looked up from germline, CDR1 is SGHNT and CDR2 is YYREEE (reference sequence). The CDR3 is 15 residues long. J gave up 0 bases and V 2 bases, and 2 bases lay outside the gene matches. This chain's CDR3 is CASSFGTGSNYGYTF. The DNA of the CDR3 is TGTGCCAGCAGCTTCGGGACAGGGTCTAACTATGGCTACACCTTC.

This chain links TRBV2 with TRBJ2-3; weak D call: TRBD1 (6 bases). The CDR3 spans 15 residues. V lost 5 bases to trimming and J lost 2 bases, with 14 bases between them. Looked up from germline, CDR1 is SNHLY and CDR2 is FYNNEI. The CDR3 DNA follows: TGTGCCAGCAGTTTGCAGGGGATGAACACAGATACGCAGTATTTT. As protein: CASSLQGMNTDTQYF.

The chain has TRBV18 and TRBJ1-2; 8 nucleotides line up with TRBD1. V gave up 2 bases and J gave up 3 bases; unmatched junction bases: 2. CDR1 and CDR2 (germline): KGHSH, LQKENI. This CDR3 comprises 14 residues. This chain's CDR3 is CASSPSTGDYGYTF. CDR3 DNA sequence: TGTGCCAGCTCACCATCGACAGGGGACTATGGCTACACCTTC.

The rearrangement uses TRBV5-1 and TRBJ1-6, with 9 bases aligning to TRBD1. After removal of 4 bases from V and 8 bases from J, the junction contained 7 bases not matched to a gene. The germline gives CDR1 SGHRS, CDR2 YFSETQ. This CDR3 is 15 amino acids long. Written as DNA, the CDR3 is TGCGCCAGCAGCCCTGGGGACAGGGCGCATTCACCCCTCCACTTT. It is translated as CASSPGDRAHSPLHF. The full variable domain, its missing parts supplied by reference TRBV5-1 and TRBJ1-6, is KAGVTQTPRYLIKTRGQQVTLSCSPISGHRSVSWYQQTPGQGLQFLFEYFSETQRNKGNFPGRFSGRQFSNSRSEMNVSTLELGDSALYLCASSPGDRAHSPLHFGNGTRLTVT.

The chain employs TRBV3-1 (or the pseudogene TRBV3-2) and TRBJ2-7; TRBD1 matches at 7 bases. The V gene end was trimmed by 4 bases and the J gene end by 2 bases; junction bases not matched to a gene: 5. Germline CDR1 is LGHDT and CDR2 is YNNKEL (reference sequence). This CDR3 contains 14 residues. The CDR3 coding sequence is TGTGCCAGCAGCCGGACAGGAAAACCCTACGAGCAGTACTTC. Translated, it gives CASSRTGKPYEQYF.

The V call is TRBV19, the J call TRBJ2-2, with 8 bases that match TRBD1. Germline V lookup: CDR1 LNHDA, CDR2 SQIVND (reference sequence). With V trimmed by 2 bases and J by 8 bases, 7 bases remained unmatched. The CDR3 covers 15 residues. The CDR3 DNA is TGTGCCAGTAGTATATACACAGGGGGTCAAGGGGAGCTGTTTTTT. Its protein is CASSIYTGGQGELFF.

The V and J genes are TRBV7-8 and TRBJ2-2; a weak D match, TRBD2 (5 bases). The CDR3 is made up of 13 amino acids. V was shortened by 2 bases and J by 7 bases, with 8 bases between the two germline ends. The germline gives CDR1 SGHVS, CDR2 FQNEAQ. The CDR3 DNA is TGTGCCAGCAGCTTAAAGCGGCACGGGGAGCTGTTTTTT. Translated, it gives CASSLKRHGELFF.

The chain uses TRBV30 and TRBJ1-4, with D perhaps matching TRBD1 (5 bases). In germline, CDR1 is GTSNPN, CDR2 SVGIG (reference sequence). Trimming took 0 bases from V and 4 from J, leaving 9 bases between them. The CDR3 consists of 14 residues. The CDR3 nucleotides are TGTGCCTGGAGTGTATGGGGGGGTAATGAAAAACTGTTTTTT. It yields the protein CAWSVWGGNEKLFF.

The chain joins TRBV5-1 to TRBJ2-7; no definite D call. V was pared by 0 bases and J by 0 bases, with 4 bases between. The CDR3 spans 13 residues. Germline V gene sequence: CDR1 SGHRS, CDR2 YFSETQ. CDR3 nucleotides: TGCGCCAGCAGCTTGGATCACTCCTACGAGCAGTACTTC. Amino acids: CASSLDHSYEQYF. The entire variable domain, with the rest obtained from reference TRBV5-1 and TRBJ2-7, is as follows: KAGVTQTPRYLIKTRGQQVTLSCSPISGHRSVSWYQQTPGQGLQFLFEYFSETQRNKGNFPGRFSGRQFSNSRSEMNVSTLELGDSALYLCASSLDHSYEQYFGPGTRLTVT.

CDR3 protein: CASSQAPETQYF. CDR3 nucleotide sequence: TGTGCCAGCAGCCAAGCACCCGAGACGCAGTATTTT. The rearrangement uses TRBV3-1 (or the pseudogene TRBV3-2) and TRBJ2-3; D unclear. The V end lost 1 base, the J end lost 9 bases, and 8 bases lay between the germline ends. This CDR3 is 12 amino acids long. The germline CDR1 and CDR2 sequences are LGHDT and YNNKEL (reference sequence).

The chain has TRBV3-1 (or the pseudogene TRBV3-2) and TRBJ1-1, with 8 bases fitting TRBD1. This CDR3 comprises 16 residues. The germline gives CDR1 LGHDT, CDR2 YNNKEL (reference sequence). V gave up 4 bases and J gave up 4 bases; unmatched junction bases: 11. The CDR3 protein is CASSLTSRGTGTEAFF. The CDR3 bases are TGTGCCAGCAGCCTCACAAGCAGGGGGACAGGCACTGAAGCTTTCTTT.

The rearrangement joins TRBV5-5 to TRBJ1-2; D remains ambiguous. This CDR3 spans 13 amino acids. Looked up from germline, CDR1 is SGHKS and CDR2 is YYEKEE (reference sequence). The V and J ends lost 0 bases and 4 bases respectively, with 7 bases between them. CDR3 amino acids: CASSLGRIYGYTF. The CDR3 DNA follows: TGTGCCAGCAGCTTGGGGAGAATCTATGGCTACACCTTC.

The rearrangement uses TRBV9 and TRBJ1-2; TRBD1 aligns across 7 bases. V dropped 0 bases and J dropped 7; count of bases not matched to a gene: 6. This CDR3 comprises 14 residues. The germline V gene has CDR1 SGDLS and CDR2 YYNGEE. The CDR3 DNA sequence: TGTGCCAGCAGCGTAGGACCAACAGGGGCTGGCTACACCTTC. Protein product: CASSVGPTGAGYTF.

This chain joins TRBV6-6 and TRBJ2-7; D possibly corresponds to TRBD2 (7 bases). The CDR3 totals 17 residues. The V end lost 5 bases, the J end lost 6 bases, and 26 bases lay between the germline ends. CDR1 and CDR2 (germline): MNHNY, SVGAGI (reference sequence). The CDR3 reads CASSRRGPGQPGGEQYF. The CDR3 coding sequence is TGTGCCAGCAGTCGAAGGGGCCCCGGACAGCCGGGGGGCGAGCAGTACTTC.